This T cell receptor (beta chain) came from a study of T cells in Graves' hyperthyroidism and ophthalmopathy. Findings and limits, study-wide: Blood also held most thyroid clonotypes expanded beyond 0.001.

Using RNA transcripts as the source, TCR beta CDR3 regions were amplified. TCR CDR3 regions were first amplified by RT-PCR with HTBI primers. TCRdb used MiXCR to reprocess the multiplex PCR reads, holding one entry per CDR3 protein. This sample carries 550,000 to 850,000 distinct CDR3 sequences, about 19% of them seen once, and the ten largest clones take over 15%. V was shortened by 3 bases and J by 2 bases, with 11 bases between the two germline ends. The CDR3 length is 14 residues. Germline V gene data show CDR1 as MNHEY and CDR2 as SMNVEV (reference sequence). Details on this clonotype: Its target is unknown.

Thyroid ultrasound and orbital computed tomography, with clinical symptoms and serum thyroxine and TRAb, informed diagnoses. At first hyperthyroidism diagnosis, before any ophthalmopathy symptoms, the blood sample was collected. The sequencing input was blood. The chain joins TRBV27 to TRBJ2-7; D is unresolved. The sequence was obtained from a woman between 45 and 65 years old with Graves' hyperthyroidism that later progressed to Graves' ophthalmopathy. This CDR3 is CASSFKGRTYEQYF. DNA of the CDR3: TGTGCCAGCAGTTTTAAGGGTCGGACCTACGAGCAGTACTTC.